The table lists the clone carrying this TCR beta chain with a few counts. The data originate from a study of response to subunit inactivated influenza vaccine. With 6 bases removed from V and 4 bases from J, the gap between germline ends came to 3 bases. Germline CDR1 SNHLY, CDR2 FYNNEI. CDR3 length: 10 residues. TCRdb re-analysed the RT-PCR reads in MiXCR, keeping a single row per CDR3 protein. The repertoire includes 180,000 or so distinct CDR3 sequences, about 12% of them detected once, and 25% to 35% sits in the top ten. The same data also contributed to another study, on T cells expressing NK-cell markers. That work states: Beta-chain TCR cDNA was generated via 5'RACE template switching with UMIs. It was sorted CD3+CD56-NKG2C+, CD3+CD56+NKG2C- and CD3+CD56+NKG2C+ T cells that provided the TCR beta repertoires. One of eight sequenced donors was HCMV-seronegative; the other seven were seropositive. Uncertainty persisted over the HCMV specificity of expanded NKG2C+ T cell clones.

The receptor comes from a man aged 45-65 years who received an inactivated influenza vaccine. The material was CD8+ T cells sorted from PBMCs, obtained 12 days after vaccination. The J gene is TRBJ2-5, the V gene TRBV2; no firm D call. CDR3 bases: TGTGCCAGCAGGAGAGAGACCCAGTACTTC. It specifies CASRRETQYF.